The 26 T cell receptor beta chains reported below all come from one sample, sequenced in a study of graft-versus-host responses after intestinal transplantation. Their antigen targets remain unknown. Sequencing used immunoSEQ multiplex PCR; TCRdb keeps in-frame clones, though not all of them. Counted here are around 89,000 clones, about 90% occurring once; the ten biggest clones make up around 0.44%. The sequencing used unstimulated CD8+ T cells sorted from spleen or lymph node cells, collected before transplant. The receptors originated from a human donor who was the organ donor for an intestinal transplant.

The chain has TRBV20-1 and TRBJ1-1; D is unresolved. This CDR3 has 11 amino acids. The germline V and J ends were trimmed by 1 base and 5 bases, with 5 bases remaining between them. The V gene's germline CDR1 is DFQATT and CDR2 SNEGSKA (reference sequence). Written as DNA, the CDR3 is TGCAGTGCTAGAGTATATACTGAAGCTTTCTTT. Translated, it gives CSARVYTEAFF.

This clone has just a few counts. V and J are TRBV7-2 and TRBJ2-7; D gene uncertain. The CDR3 loop spans 11 amino acids. In germline, CDR1 is SGHTA, CDR2 FQGNSA. Trimming pared 4 bases from V and 4 bases from J, leaving 5 bases between. CDR3 DNA: TGTGCCAGCAGCTCCCTTTACGAGCAGTACTTC. The encoded protein is CASSSLYEQYF.

The chain recombines TRBV7-9 with TRBJ1-2; 10 positions agree with TRBD1. V shed 1 base and J 0 bases; nucleotides not matched to a gene: 8. The germline V gene has CDR1 SEHNR and CDR2 FQNEAQ (reference sequence). This CDR3 is built from 18 residues. The CDR3 nucleotides are TGTGCCAGCAGCTTAGGGGGGACAGGGGTCCCCCCTAACTATGGCTACACCTTC. It is translated as CASSLGGTGVPPNYGYTF.

The gene calls are TRBV4-1 and TRBJ2-7, with D possibly matching TRBD1 (5 bases). Germline V gene sequence: CDR1 MGHRA, CDR2 YSYEKL. The germline V and J ends were trimmed by 4 bases and 0 bases, with 10 bases remaining between them. The CDR3 extends over 14 amino acids. CDR3 DNA: TGCGCCAGCAGCCCTGGCGACAGCTCCTACGAGCAGTACTTC. It encodes CASSPGDSSYEQYF.

As concerns this clone: The germline gene is not matched at one end of the junction; a read error may be the cause. The sample contains more than one DNA sequence encoding this CDR3. This chain links TRBV9 with TRBJ1-4, with D perhaps matching TRBD1 (6 bases). This CDR3 has 13 amino acids. Looked up from germline, CDR1 is SGDLS and CDR2 is YYNGEE. The chain's CDR3 is CASSGNRAEKLFF. As DNA, the CDR3 is TGTGCCAGCAGCGGAAACAGGGCTGAAAAGCTGTTTTTT.

In DNA, the CDR3 is TGTGCCAGCAGTGCGGGATCTCCCTACGAGCAGTACTTC. Translated: CASSAGSPYEQYF. The chain carries TRBV5-6 and TRBJ2-5; D might be TRBD2 (6 bases). Near its end, the DNA agrees better with TRBJ2-7, so the J call may be wrong. Germline CDR1 reads SGHDT; CDR2 reads YYEEEE. This CDR3 region has 13 residues.

The chain combines TRBV6-5 with TRBJ2-7; 7 bases agree with TRBD2. Germline V CDR1 and CDR2: MNHEY, SVGAGI. There are 14 residues in the CDR3. V was pared by 0 bases and J by 7 bases, with 6 bases of the junction left unmatched. Here the CDR3 DNA reads TGTGCCAGCAGTTACTCGCCGGGCGGGGGAGAGCAGTACTTC. This translates into CASSYSPGGGEQYF.

The chain recombines TRBV13 with TRBJ2-7; 8 positions agree with TRBD1. The CDR3 loop spans 15 amino acids. The V gene's germline CDR1 is PRHDT and CDR2 FYEKMQ (reference sequence). Unmatched junction bases numbered 6, after V lost 5 bases and J lost 0 bases. In DNA, the CDR3 is TGTGCCAGCAGCGCCCGGGACAGGCTCTCCTACGAGCAGTACTTC. This gives the protein CASSARDRLSYEQYF.

The chain is built from TRBV19 and TRBJ1-1; possibly TRBD1 for D (6 bases). V was shortened by 11 bases and J by 0 bases, with 16 bases between the two germline ends. The length of the CDR3 is 14 residues. Germline values: CDR1 LNHDA, CDR2 SQIVND (reference sequence). CDR3 sequence: CAAGTWSMNTEAFF. The CDR3 nucleotides read TGTGCCGCTGGGACATGGAGCATGAACACTGAAGCTTTCTTT.

This sequence joins TRBV6-5 and TRBJ1-1, with 9 bases matching TRBD1. CDR1 MNHEY and CDR2 SVGAGI come from the germline V gene. The junction had 1 base not matched to a gene; V was cut back by 3 bases and J by 5 bases. The CDR3 is 13 amino acids. CDR3 loop: CASSYGTGTEAFF. CDR3 bases: TGTGCCAGCAGTTATGGGACAGGGACTGAAGCTTTCTTT.

The sample holds one count of this clone. The chain couples TRBV19 to TRBJ1-2; D is ambiguous. The CDR3 loop spans 12 amino acids. Trimming removed 3 bases from V and 6 bases from J, with 8 bases in between. The germline CDR1 and CDR2 sequences are LNHDA and SQIVND (reference sequence). The CDR3 spells CASSMGTDGYTF. CDR3 nucleotides: TGTGCCAGTAGTATGGGCACCGATGGCTACACCTTC.

The chain is built from TRBV2 and TRBJ2-5; D perhaps matches TRBD2 (5 bases). Germline V gives CDR1 SNHLY, CDR2 FYNNEI. The CDR3 spans 15 residues. Trimming took off 10 bases at V and 1 base at J, with 19 bases between the two ends. The CDR3 sequence: CATPARDLLQETQYF. The CDR3 DNA reads TGTGCCACCCCCGCGAGGGATCTCCTCCAAGAGACCCAGTACTTC.

This chain joins TRBV2 and TRBJ2-7; 12 bases are shared with TRBD2. This CDR3 contains 16 residues. V shed 2 bases and J 2 bases; nucleotides not matched to a gene: 4. The germline CDR1 and CDR2 sequences are SNHLY and FYNNEI. This chain's CDR3 is CASSEMGLAGPYEQYF. For the CDR3, the DNA is TGTGCCAGCAGTGAAATGGGACTAGCGGGTCCCTACGAGCAGTACTTC.

The chain recombines TRBV7-9 with TRBJ2-7; D uncertain. The CDR3 is made up of 14 amino acids. Looked up from germline, CDR1 is SEHNR and CDR2 is FQNEAQ (reference sequence). Trimming removed 1 base from V and 3 bases from J, with 10 bases in between. The CDR3 spells CASSLDSLLYEQYF. For the CDR3, the DNA is TGTGCCAGCAGCTTAGATTCCCTCCTCTACGAGCAGTACTTC.

The chain carries TRBV7-2 and TRBJ2-5; D remains ambiguous. The CDR3 has 14 amino acids. V lost 6 bases and J 4 bases, leaving 15 bases between the germline ends. The germline gives CDR1 SGHTA, CDR2 FQGNSA. The DNA of the CDR3 is TGTGCCAGCAGTCCACTAACGATGGGAGAGACCCAGTACTTC. Its protein is CASSPLTMGETQYF.

The V and J genes are TRBV4-1 and TRBJ2-5; TRBD1 matches 8 bases. The J call could be wrong; TRBJ2-7 is a better fit for the DNA end. The CDR3 extends over 13 amino acids. In germline, CDR1 is MGHRA, CDR2 YSYEKL. CDR3 DNA sequence: TGCGCCAGCGGGGCAGGGGGCGAAGGCGAGCAGTACTTC. Residues: CASGAGGEGEQYF.

CDR3 in amino acids: CASSYLRGRVGQGMYQETQYF. The CDR3 DNA reads TGTGCCAGCAGTTACCTGAGGGGTAGAGTGGGACAGGGGATGTACCAAGAGACCCAGTACTTC. The chain combines TRBV28 with TRBJ2-5, with TRBD1 matching 10 bases. Looked up from germline, CDR1 is MDHEN and CDR2 is SYDVKM. The trim removed 4 bases at V and 0 bases at J, leaving 20 bases unmatched. The CDR3 runs 21 residues.

The chain is built from TRBV4-2 and TRBJ2-7, with D possibly being TRBD2 (6 bases). The V gene lost 3 bases and the J gene lost 0 bases, with 18 bases spanning the gap. Germline V CDR1 and CDR2: LGHNA, YNFKEQ. CDR3 length equals 17 residues. The DNA of the CDR3 is TGTGCCAGCAGCCAGGAAACAACCGGGACTTTCTCCTACGAGCAGTACTTC. It encodes CASSQETTGTFSYEQYF.

The V and J genes are TRBV4-1 and TRBJ2-1; 8 bases map to TRBD1. CDR1 and CDR2 (germline): MGHRA, YSYEKL. V was clipped by 1 base and J by 7 bases; unmatched bases: 9. CDR3 size: 16 residues. The CDR3 loop is CASSQAGRQGRNEQFF. CDR3 bases: TGCGCCAGCAGCCAAGCTGGGAGACAGGGGAGGAATGAGCAGTTCTTC.

The chain couples TRBV6-5 to TRBJ2-7, with D uncertain. V was clipped by 2 bases and J by 3 bases, with 11 bases between them. CDR1 is MNHEY, CDR2 SVGAGI, per germline. The CDR3 sequence is 14 residues long. CDR3: CASSYASTFYEQYF. The CDR3 DNA reads TGTGCCAGCAGTTACGCCTCAACTTTCTACGAGCAGTACTTC.

The genes are TRBV13 and TRBJ2-7, with TRBD2 as a possible D gene (7 bases). The CDR3 runs 15 residues. Germline V gene data show CDR1 as PRHDT and CDR2 as FYEKMQ (reference sequence). V lost 5 bases to trimming and J lost 2 bases, with 16 bases between them. The CDR3 coding sequence is TGTGCCAGCAGCGAGCAGATCGGGGGGCCCTACGAGCAGTACTTC. Translated, it gives CASSEQIGGPYEQYF.

This clone was counted a few times. The chain recombines TRBV30 with TRBJ1-1; no firm D call. V gave up 8 bases and J gave up 1 base, with 11 bases separating them. CDR3 length equals 12 residues. The germline gives CDR1 GTSNPN, CDR2 SVGIG (reference sequence). CDR3 sequence reads: CARRDQNTEAFF. The CDR3 bases are TGTGCCCGCCGGGATCAGAACACTGAAGCTTTCTTT.

The CDR3 sequence: CASSYPRLAGGAAFETQYF. The CDR3 DNA reads as TGTGCCAGCAGCTACCCCCGGCTAGCGGGGGGGGCGGCGTTTGAGACCCAGTACTTC. The chain is built from TRBV7-9 and TRBJ2-5, with 12 bases fitting TRBD2. The CDR3 is 19 residues long. V lost 4 bases and J lost 5; bases outside the gene matches: 17. CDR1 and CDR2 from the germline V gene are SEHNR and FQNEAQ (reference sequence).

CDR3 coding DNA: TGTGCCAGTGGTCAAAGCGGGGGGAGCACAGATACGCAGTATTTT. Translation: CASGQSGGSTDTQYF. This chain uses TRBV7-8 with TRBJ2-3; 9 bases match TRBD2. The V gene end was trimmed by 9 bases and the J gene end by 0 bases; junction bases not matched to a gene: 7. Per the germline V gene, CDR1 is SGHVS and CDR2 is FQNEAQ. The CDR3 is 15 residues long.

The CDR3 sequence is CASSLLGGRGTSPLHF. The CDR3 DNA is TGTGCCAGCAGCTTATTGGGGGGACGGGGGACTTCACCCCTCCACTTT. The chain has TRBV7-2 and TRBJ1-6; D perhaps matches TRBD1 (5 bases). Germline V CDR1 and CDR2: SGHTA, FQGNSA. This CDR3 is built from 16 residues. V was trimmed by 2 bases and J by 9 bases, leaving 17 bases between them.

The V gene is TRBV30, the J gene TRBJ1-1; no definite D call. V was trimmed by 0 bases and J by 1 base, leaving 9 bases between them. Germline CDR1 reads GTSNPN; CDR2 reads SVGIG (reference sequence). This CDR3 contains 14 residues. The CDR3 DNA reads as TGTGCCTGGAGTGTAGTCCGGAGGAACACTGAAGCTTTCTTT. This sequence encodes CAWSVVRRNTEAFF.